The 29 T cell receptor beta chains below were found in one sample sequenced in a study of response to subunit inactivated influenza vaccine. TCRdb re-called the RT-PCR reads with MiXCR, one entry per CDR3 protein. The sample lists around 520,000 distinct CDR3 sequences, approximately 24% occurring once. The sequenced sample was CD4+ T cells sorted from PBMCs, obtained roughly 5 days after vaccination. All receptors come from a man in his forties or fifties who received an inactivated influenza vaccine.

This chain connects TRBV11-3 to TRBJ2-1, with 11 bases aligning to TRBD1. The length of the CDR3 is 15 residues. V shed 3 bases, J shed 7 bases, and the junction held 5 bases outside the gene matches. Germline assignment: CDR1 SGHNT and CDR2 YENEEA. This CDR3 is CASSFGQGASNEQFF. The CDR3 DNA is TGTGCCAGCAGCTTTGGACAGGGGGCATCTAATGAGCAGTTCTTC.

This clonotype was found a few times. The rearrangement joins TRBV12-3 or TRBV12-4 to TRBJ1-5; a possible D gene is TRBD1 (6 bases). CDR3 length equals 14 residues. Trimming removed 7 bases at V and 6 bases at J, with 16 bases between. Here the CDR3 reads CASTGTQLGQPQHF. DNA of the CDR3: TGTGCCAGCACCGGGACACAGTTGGGTCAGCCCCAGCATTTT.

V is TRBV29-1 and J is TRBJ2-3; the match to TRBD1 covers 9 bases. J gave up 5 bases and V 4 bases, and 10 bases lay outside the gene matches. Germline V gene data show CDR1 as SQVTM and CDR2 as ANQGSEA. The CDR3 length is 15 residues. CDR3 nucleotides: TGCAGCGTTGTGTCTCTGCAGGGACAGGGAGATACGCAGTATTTT. It yields the protein CSVVSLQGQGDTQYF.

The chain uses TRBV2 and TRBJ1-5; maybe TRBD1 (6 bases). Trimming removed 6 bases from V and 3 bases from J, with 12 bases in between. Germline-derived CDR1 and CDR2 are SNHLY and FYNNEI. This CDR3 region has 14 residues. CDR3 nucleotides: TGTGCCAGCAGCCCCGGGGACAACAATCAGCCCCAGCATTTT. It encodes CASSPGDNNQPQHF.

The sample holds many counts of this clonotype. Compared with germline, one end of the junction differs, possibly owing to a read error. This chain uses TRBV5-1 with TRBJ1-2; 7 bases match TRBD1. The germline CDR1 and CDR2 sequences are SGHRS and YFSETQ. The CDR3 length is 14 residues. The CDR3 region is CASSLAGQNYGYTF. CDR3 in DNA: TGTGCCAGCAGCTTGGCGGGACAGAACTATGGCTACACCTTC.

The chain is built from TRBV15 and TRBJ2-2; D is possibly TRBD1 (6 bases). The CDR3 covers 13 residues. Per germline, CDR1 LNHNV and CDR2 YYDKDF (reference sequence). V was cut by 6 bases and J by 7 bases, with 12 bases left in between. This CDR3 reads CATSRTVLGELFF. CDR3 nucleotide sequence: TGTGCCACCAGTCGGACAGTTCTCGGGGAGCTGTTTTTT.

This clonotype was observed a handful of times. The chain combines TRBV5-1 with TRBJ2-7, with TRBD2 matching 8 bases. CDR1 is SGHRS, CDR2 YFSETQ, per germline. This CDR3 spans 17 amino acids. With 3 bases clipped from V and 0 bases from J, the junction kept 11 bases outside the gene matches. The CDR3 protein is CASSSGPGGPSSYEQYF. The CDR3 nucleotides are TGCGCCAGCAGCTCCGGACCGGGGGGGCCTAGCTCCTACGAGCAGTACTTC.

This clonotype was seen a few times. This rearrangement joins TRBV18 to TRBJ2-3, with D unresolved. The V end was cut by 2 bases, the J end by 1 base, with 10 bases between. Per germline, CDR1 KGHSH and CDR2 LQKENI. The CDR3 has 15 residues. Here the CDR3 reads CASSPYHLGTDTQYF. In DNA form, the CDR3 reads TGTGCCAGCTCACCATACCATCTGGGCACAGATACGCAGTATTTT.

A few counts support this clonotype. The J gene is TRBJ2-1, the V gene TRBV20-1, with 9 bases that match TRBD2. Germline V gives CDR1 DFQATT, CDR2 SNEGSKA (reference sequence). The CDR3 contains 13 residues. Trimming removed 7 bases from V and 0 bases from J; junction bases left unmatched: 1. The DNA for the CDR3 is TGCAGTGTTAGCGGGAGCTCCTACAATGAGCAGTTCTTC. Encoded protein: CSVSGSSYNEQFF.

This chain uses TRBV6-2 or TRBV6-3 with TRBJ1-1; D is perhaps TRBD1 (6 bases). Trimming took off 4 bases at V and 2 bases at J, with 17 bases between the two ends. Germline V gives CDR1 MNHEY, CDR2 SVGEGT. The CDR3 loop spans 16 amino acids. The CDR3 DNA is TGTGCCAGCAGTTCCTACGGGACAACTGGTAACACTGAAGCTTTCTTT. It codes for CASSSYGTTGNTEAFF.

The chain carries TRBV12-3 or TRBV12-4 and TRBJ2-7; no firm D call. The CDR3 spans 13 residues. Trimming removed 7 bases from V and 3 bases from J, with 13 bases in between. CDR3 sequence reads: CASTLGNSYEQYF. The CDR3 DNA is TGTGCCAGCACCCTGGGGAACAGCTACGAGCAGTACTTC.

This clonotype showed up just a few times. The chain uses TRBV29-1 and TRBJ2-1; the match to TRBD2 covers 11 bases. Trimming cost V 4 bases and J 8 bases; bases outside gene matches: 19. The germline gives CDR1 SQVTM, CDR2 ANQGSEA. The CDR3 runs 18 residues. Here the CDR3 reads CSVVGLAGGYTSLDEQFF. The CDR3 coding sequence is TGCAGCGTTGTCGGCTTAGCGGGAGGGTATACCTCTTTGGATGAGCAGTTCTTC.

CDR3 in amino acids: CASSNTGYQPQHF. CDR3 nucleotides: TGTGCCAGCAGTAACACAGGCTATCAGCCCCAGCATTTT. This rearrangement joins TRBV6-6 to TRBJ1-5; tentatively, D is TRBD1 (5 bases). The germline V gene encodes CDR1 MNHNY and CDR2 SVGAGI (reference sequence). V lost 5 bases, J lost 5 bases, and 10 bases lay in between. The CDR3 runs 13 residues.

This chain connects TRBV24-1 to TRBJ2-2; 9 positions match TRBD1. Germline V lookup: CDR1 KGHDR, CDR2 SFDVKD. The CDR3 totals 16 residues. V was pared by 3 bases and J by 5 bases, with 6 bases of the junction left unmatched. CDR3 amino acids: CATSDARQGVTGELFF. CDR3 nucleotide sequence: TGTGCCACCAGTGATGCCCGACAGGGGGTTACCGGGGAGCTGTTTTTT.

V usage is TRBV9 and J usage is TRBJ1-1; tentative D call: TRBD1 (5 bases). The CDR3 extends over 14 amino acids. V dropped 4 bases and J dropped 1 base, with 11 bases sitting between them. Germline CDR1 and CDR2: SGDLS and YYNGEE. The CDR3 region is CASSPSGQNTEAFF. The CDR3 DNA follows: TGTGCCAGCAGCCCTAGCGGACAGAACACTGAAGCTTTCTTT.

CDR3 nucleotide sequence: TGTGCCACAGTCCCAGGGGGAGCCACCGGGGAGCTGTTTTTT. Protein: CATVPGGATGELFF. The chain couples TRBV12-3 or TRBV12-4 to TRBJ2-2; 7 bases align to TRBD1. After removal of 10 bases from V and 4 bases from J, the junction contained 9 bases not matched to a gene. CDR3 length equals 14 residues.

Written as DNA, the CDR3 is TGCAGCGTTAAAGCTAGCGGAATCCGCACAGATACGCAGTATTTT. Protein product: CSVKASGIRTDTQYF. The chain joins TRBV29-1 to TRBJ2-3; 7 nucleotides agree with TRBD2. The CDR3 consists of 15 residues. CDR1 and CDR2 from the germline V gene are SQVTM and ANQGSEA. V was clipped by 5 bases and J by 1 base; unmatched bases: 9.

This clonotype turned up a few times. The chain has TRBV4-2 and TRBJ2-1; 7 bases agree with TRBD1. The CDR3 runs 16 residues. From germline, CDR1 is LGHNA and CDR2 YNFKEQ. The junction had 11 bases not matched to a gene; V was cut back by 1 base and J by 8 bases. The CDR3 DNA reads as TGTGCCAGCAGCCAAGCACGGACAGGACGCAGCTATGAGCAGTTCTTC. Protein sequence: CASSQARTGRSYEQFF.

This clonotype was seen a few times. This sequence joins TRBV7-2 and TRBJ2-1, with TRBD2 identical over 8 bases. Unmatched junction bases numbered 10, after V lost 2 bases and J lost 4 bases. Germline loops: CDR1 SGHTA, CDR2 FQGNSA. The CDR3 totals 17 residues. The CDR3 nucleotides read TGTGCCAGCAGCTTATCGGCTGGCGGGGGGAGTTACAATGAGCAGTTCTTC. Its protein is CASSLSAGGGSYNEQFF.

Only a few counts were recorded for this clonotype. The chain recombines TRBV29-1 with TRBJ2-7; D may match TRBD1 or TRBD2 (6 bases each). V lost 6 bases, J lost 4 bases, and 13 bases lay in between. CDR1 is SQVTM, CDR2 ANQGSEA, per germline. CDR3 length: 12 amino acids. CDR3 sequence (DNA): TGCAGCGTAACCGGGGGCGGGTACGAGCAGTACTTC. Translation gives CSVTGGGYEQYF.

This clonotype was seen only a few times. V and J are TRBV20-1 and TRBJ2-2, with TRBD1 identical over 8 bases. This CDR3 has 14 amino acids. CDR1 and CDR2 (germline): DFQATT, SNEGSKA (reference sequence). V was pared by 5 bases and J by 4 bases, with 6 bases of the junction left unmatched. CDR3 region: CSAGRQGSTGELFF. Here the CDR3 DNA reads TGCAGTGCTGGTCGACAGGGGAGCACCGGGGAGCTGTTTTTT.

This clonotype has more than one count but fewer than ten. The chain employs TRBV9 and TRBJ1-3, with D perhaps matching TRBD1 (5 bases). The CDR3 has 15 amino acids. The germline V and J ends were trimmed by 0 bases and 1 base, with 8 bases remaining between them. Germline V CDR1 and CDR2: SGDLS, YYNGEE. The CDR3 spells CASSVVGGSGNTIYF. CDR3 bases: TGTGCCAGCAGCGTAGTTGGGGGGTCTGGAAACACCATATATTTT.

The genes are TRBV20-1 and TRBJ1-2; 11 positions match TRBD1. CDR1 is DFQATT, CDR2 SNEGSKA, per germline (reference sequence). The CDR3 consists of 15 residues. Germline trimming cut 3 bases from V and 6 bases from J; bases unmatched to any gene: 9. The CDR3 sequence is CSARKDRGLRDGYTF. The CDR3 DNA follows: TGCAGTGCTAGGAAGGACAGGGGGCTCAGAGATGGCTACACCTTC.

This clonotype was picked up a small number of times. The chain is built from TRBV6-1 and TRBJ1-2; unclear D gene. The germline V and J ends were trimmed by 7 bases and 2 bases, with 14 bases remaining between them. CDR3 size: 14 residues. Germline CDR1 is MNHNS and CDR2 is SASEGT. CDR3 protein: CASIPIAGNYGYTF. CDR3 DNA: TGTGCCAGCATTCCCATCGCGGGGAACTATGGCTACACCTTC.

To note about this clonotype: Germline and junction disagree at one end, which may indicate a read error. This chain links TRBV7-7 with TRBJ1-4; possible D gene TRBD1, 5 bases. CDR1 is SSHAT, CDR2 FNYEAQ, per germline (reference sequence). The CDR3 contains 15 residues. DNA of the CDR3: TGTGCTAGCAGCTTAGTGGAGGGGCCTAATGAAAAACTGTTTTTT. This sequence encodes CASSLVEGPNEKLFF. Together with reference TRBV7-7 and TRBJ1-4, the CDR3 gives the full variable domain: GAGVSQSPRYKVTKRGQDVTLRCDPISSHATLYWYQQALGQGPEFLTYFNYEAQPDKSGLPSDRFSAERPEGSISTLTIQRTEQRDSAMYRCASSLVEGPNEKLFFGSGTQLSVL.

The chain couples TRBV30 to TRBJ2-7; 7 nucleotides match TRBD2. The CDR3 covers 15 residues. Looked up from germline, CDR1 is GTSNPN and CDR2 is SVGIG (reference sequence). Trimming cost V 3 bases and J 4 bases; bases outside gene matches: 12. CDR3 DNA sequence: TGTGCCTGGAGGGGAGGATCTAGCGGAACTTACGAGCAGTACTTC. It specifies CAWRGGSSGTYEQYF.

The CDR3 sequence: CSGGDGDTQYF. The CDR3 coding sequence is TGCAGTGGCGGGGACGGAGATACGCAGTATTTT. The chain employs TRBV20-1 and TRBJ2-3, with D perhaps TRBD2 (6 bases). Germline CDR1 DFQATT, CDR2 SNEGSKA (reference sequence). V lost 7 bases, J lost 5 bases, and 10 bases lay in between. The CDR3 has 11 residues.

In this sample, this clonotype turned up a few times. This chain joins TRBV29-1 and TRBJ1-4, with unresolved D. V was cut by 4 bases and J by 6 bases, with 12 bases left in between. Germline assignment: CDR1 SQVTM and CDR2 ANQGSEA. This CDR3 has 13 amino acids. The CDR3 protein is CSVGVAPDEKLFF. The DNA of the CDR3 is TGCAGCGTTGGGGTGGCTCCGGATGAAAAACTGTTTTTT.

There are a few counts of this clonotype. The chain has TRBV13 and TRBJ2-3; perhaps TRBD1 as D (7 bases). Germline assignment: CDR1 PRHDT and CDR2 FYEKMQ (reference sequence). V was shortened by 5 bases and J by 1 base, with 13 bases between the two germline ends. The CDR3 totals 15 residues. The CDR3, as DNA: TGTGCCAGCAGCCCAGGGGGGTGGGGCACAGATACGCAGTATTTT. Translation gives CASSPGGWGTDTQYF.